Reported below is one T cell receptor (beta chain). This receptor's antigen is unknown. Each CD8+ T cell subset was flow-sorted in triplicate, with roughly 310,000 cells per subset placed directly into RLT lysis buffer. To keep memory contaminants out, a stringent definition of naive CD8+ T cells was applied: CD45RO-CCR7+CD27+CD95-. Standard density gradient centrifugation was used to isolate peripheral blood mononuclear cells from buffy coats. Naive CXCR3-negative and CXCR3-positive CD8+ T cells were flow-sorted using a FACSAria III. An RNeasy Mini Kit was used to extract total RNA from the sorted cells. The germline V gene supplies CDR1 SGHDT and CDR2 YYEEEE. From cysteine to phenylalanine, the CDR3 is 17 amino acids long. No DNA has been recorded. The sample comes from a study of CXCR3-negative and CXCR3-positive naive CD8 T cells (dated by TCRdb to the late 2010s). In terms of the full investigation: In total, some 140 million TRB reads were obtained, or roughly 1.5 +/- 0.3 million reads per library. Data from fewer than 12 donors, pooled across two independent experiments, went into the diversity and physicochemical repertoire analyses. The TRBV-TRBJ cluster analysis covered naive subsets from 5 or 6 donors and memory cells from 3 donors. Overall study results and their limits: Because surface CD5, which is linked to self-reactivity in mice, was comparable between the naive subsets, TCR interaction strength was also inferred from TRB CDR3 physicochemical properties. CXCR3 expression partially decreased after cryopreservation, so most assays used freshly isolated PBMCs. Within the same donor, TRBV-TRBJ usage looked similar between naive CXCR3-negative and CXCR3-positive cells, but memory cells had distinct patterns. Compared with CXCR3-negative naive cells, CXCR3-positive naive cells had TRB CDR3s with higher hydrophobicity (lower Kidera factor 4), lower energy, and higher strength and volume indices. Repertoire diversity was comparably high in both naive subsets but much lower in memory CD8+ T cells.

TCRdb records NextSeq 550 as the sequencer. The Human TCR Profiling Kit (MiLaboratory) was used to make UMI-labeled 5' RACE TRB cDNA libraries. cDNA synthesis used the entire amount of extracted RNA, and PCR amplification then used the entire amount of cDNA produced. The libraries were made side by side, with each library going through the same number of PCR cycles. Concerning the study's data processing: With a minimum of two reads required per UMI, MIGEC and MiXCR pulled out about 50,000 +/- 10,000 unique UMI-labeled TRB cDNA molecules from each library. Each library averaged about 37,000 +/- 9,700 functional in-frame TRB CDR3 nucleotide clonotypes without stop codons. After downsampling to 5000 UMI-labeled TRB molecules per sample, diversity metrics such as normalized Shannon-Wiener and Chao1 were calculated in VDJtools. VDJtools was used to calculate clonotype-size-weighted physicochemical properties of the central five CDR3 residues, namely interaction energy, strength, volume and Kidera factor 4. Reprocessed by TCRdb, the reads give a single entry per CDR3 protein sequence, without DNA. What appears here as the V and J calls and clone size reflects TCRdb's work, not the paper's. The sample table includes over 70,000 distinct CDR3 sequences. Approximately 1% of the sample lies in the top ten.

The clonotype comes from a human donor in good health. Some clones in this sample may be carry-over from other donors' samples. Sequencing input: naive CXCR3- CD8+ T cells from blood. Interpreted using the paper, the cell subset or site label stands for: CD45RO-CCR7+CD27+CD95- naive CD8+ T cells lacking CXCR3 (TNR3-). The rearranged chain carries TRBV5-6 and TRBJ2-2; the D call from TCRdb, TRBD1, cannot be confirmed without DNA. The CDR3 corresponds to CASSLSRAYGNTGELFF. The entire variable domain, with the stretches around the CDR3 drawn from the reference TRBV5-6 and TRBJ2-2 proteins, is DAGVTQSPTHLIKTRGQQVTLRCSPKSGHDTVSWYQQALGQGPQFIFQYYEEEERQRGNFPDRFSGHQFPNYSSELNVNALLLGDSALYLCASSLSRAYGNTGELFFGEGSRLTVL.